This is a list of T cell receptor beta chains from one sample in a study of cytomegalovirus exposure and HLA in healthy donors. Produced via immunoSEQ multiplex PCR; TCRdb's table is partial and in-frame only. The data contain 110,000 to 150,000 clones, around 72% of them singletons. Sequencing used PBMCs. Receptors were obtained from a man in his forties in good health and CMV-seronegative. Each CDR3 is given with its conserved first and last residue. The D gene is left open where the match is weak. Clone size is stated in some rows and not others, as once, few, many or a class when expanded.

CDR3nt	CDR3aa	v_gene	j_gene	abundance	d_gene
TGTGCCAGCTCACCAACCACGGGGGGCGATTATGGCTACACCTTC	CASSPTTGGDYGYTF	TRBV18	TRBJ1-2	.	.
TGTGCCACCAGCAGAGCTCCGGGACTAGCGCTCACCGGGGAGCTGTTTTTT	CATSRAPGLALTGELFF	TRBV15	TRBJ2-2	once	TRBD2
TGCGCCAGCAGCCAATCCTTAGCGGGAAAAAGCCAAGAGACCCAGTACTTC	CASSQSLAGKSQETQYF	TRBV4-1	TRBJ2-5	few	TRBD2
TGTGCCAGCAGCGTTTCCCGGGAGCAGTTCTTC	CASSVSREQFF	TRBV7-9	TRBJ2-1	few	.
TGTGCCAGCAGCCCGGGACAGGGTGGGCCCTACGAGCAGTACTTC	CASSPGQGGPYEQYF	TRBV5-4	TRBJ2-7	.	TRBD1
TGTGCCAGCAGCGGTGGGACAGGGAGCTCCTACGAGCAGTACTTC	CASSGGTGSSYEQYF	TRBV9	TRBJ2-7	.	TRBD1
TGTGCCTGGAGGACAGGGTACGAGCAGTACTTC	CAWRTGYEQYF	TRBV30	TRBJ2-7	once	TRBD1
TGTGCCAGCAGTTCCTCTGGGGCGAAAAACACCATATATTTT	CASSSSGAKNTIYF	TRBV28	TRBJ1-3	.	.
TGTGCCAGCAGCTACGTCAGAGGCTCTGGAAACACCATATATTTT	CASSYVRGSGNTIYF	TRBV6-5	TRBJ1-3	.	.
TGTGCCAGTAGACTCGGACGGGGAAGCAATCAGCCCCAGCATTTT	CASRLGRGSNQPQHF	TRBV19	TRBJ1-5	.	.
TGTGCCAGCAGTTTTGCGGGAAGCTCCTACGAGCAGTACTTC	CASSFAGSSYEQYF	TRBV28	TRBJ2-7	.	.
TGTGCCAGCATTTCGCACTCAGATACGCAGTATTTT	CASISHSDTQYF	TRBV6-5	TRBJ2-3	.	.
TGTGCCAGCAGCGTAGGAGGTAGATATGGCTACACCTTC	CASSVGGRYGYTF	TRBV9	TRBJ1-2	.	.
TGTGCCAGCAGCTTAGCCACGGGAGGCACAGATACGCAGTATTTT	CASSLATGGTDTQYF	TRBV7-9	TRBJ2-3	.	.
TGTGCCAGCAGCCCGGGACAGACGCGGAACACTGAAGCTTTCTTT	CASSPGQTRNTEAFF	TRBV7-6	TRBJ1-1	.	TRBD1
TGCGCCAGCAGCTTGAGGGGGGGCGAGCAGTACTTC	CASSLRGGEQYF	TRBV5-1	TRBJ2-7	.	.
TGTGCCAGCAACCGAGCGGGAGCTGGCGAGCAGTACTTC	CASNRAGAGEQYF	TRBV7-9	TRBJ2-7	.	TRBD2
TGTGCCAGCAATCCGGGACTAGCGGGAGTCTATGAGCAGTTCTTC	CASNPGLAGVYEQFF	TRBV6-1	TRBJ2-1	.	TRBD2
TGTGCCAGCAGCTTGGAGCGCGGGGGCACAGATACGCAGTATTTT	CASSLERGGTDTQYF	TRBV5-4	TRBJ2-3	.	.
TGTGCCAGCAGCCAATCCGGGACAGGCTACGAGCAGTACTTC	CASSQSGTGYEQYF	TRBV7-9	TRBJ2-7	.	TRBD1
TGTGCCACCAGCAGAGTCGAGACAGGGTCCTCTGGGGCCAACGTCCTGACTTTC	CATSRVETGSSGANVLTF	TRBV15	TRBJ2-6	few	TRBD1
TGTGCCAGCGGACAGTATTACAATGAGCAGTTCTTC	CASGQYYNEQFF	TRBV9	TRBJ2-1	.	.
TGTGCCAGCTCACCACCGTCCTGGGGGCTTCGTAATGAAAAACTGTTTTTT	CASSPPSWGLRNEKLFF	TRBV18	TRBJ1-4	.	.
TGCGCCAGCAGCCTCCAGACAGGGGGCGAGGTTGGCTACACCTTC	CASSLQTGGEVGYTF	TRBV5-1	TRBJ1-2	few	TRBD1